The next 32 T cell receptor beta chains were all read from a single sample in a study of blood T cell repertoires in COVID-19. Here immunoSEQ multiplex PCR was the method, and the copy in TCRdb shows in-frame clones only, minus some. The sample lists about 180,000 clones, over 75% occurring once. The sample taken for sequencing was peripheral blood. These receptors originate from a human donor with active or convalescent COVID-19. The donor label of this sample is uncertain.

The chain couples TRBV5-5 to TRBJ2-7; a weak D match, TRBD1 (5 bases). This CDR3 has 16 residues. V was pared by 0 bases and J by 6 bases, with 19 bases between. Per germline, CDR1 SGHKS and CDR2 YYEKEE (reference sequence). This CDR3 is CASSLEGVGYTGEQYF. DNA for the CDR3: TGTGCCAGCAGCTTGGAAGGGGTAGGGTATACGGGCGAGCAGTACTTC.

This chain uses TRBV10-2 with TRBJ2-5; 7 nucleotides match TRBD2. The length of the CDR3 is 19 residues. V lost 2 bases and J lost 1; bases outside the gene matches: 16. From germline, CDR1 is WSHSY and CDR2 SAAADI. The CDR3 DNA reads as TGCGCCAGCAGTGAGATTTTCCGTGTCGGGGGGATGATCCAAGAGACCCAGTACTTC. It is translated as CASSEIFRVGGMIQETQYF.

The V call is TRBV18, the J call TRBJ1-1; 8 nucleotides line up with TRBD1. After removal of 2 bases from V and 7 bases from J, the junction contained 0 bases not matched to a gene. Germline CDR1 KGHSH, CDR2 LQKENI. The CDR3 loop spans 12 amino acids. The CDR3 here is CASSPDRGEAFF. CDR3 bases: TGTGCCAGCTCACCAGACAGGGGTGAAGCTTTCTTT.

This rearrangement joins TRBV7-2 to TRBJ2-4; 7 bases are shared with TRBD1. V shed 0 bases, J shed 7 bases, and the junction held 6 bases outside the gene matches. CDR3 size: 15 residues. Germline V gene lookup returns CDR1 SGHTA and CDR2 FQGNSA. CDR3 bases: TGTGCCAGCAGCTTAGCGGGGACAGTTATCAACATTCAGTACTTC. Its protein product is CASSLAGTVINIQYF.

This chain joins TRBV24-1 and TRBJ2-1, with D unresolved. Trimming shortened V by 3 bases and J by 0 bases, and 14 bases separated the two germline ends. The CDR3 has 17 residues. The germline V gene encodes CDR1 KGHDR and CDR2 SFDVKD. In DNA form, the CDR3 reads TGTGCCACCAGTGATCCGTCCGCGAAGAGCTCCTACAATGAGCAGTTCTTC. The encoded protein is CATSDPSAKSSYNEQFF.

This clone was counted only a few times. The chain employs TRBV5-5 and TRBJ2-3; 7 positions agree with TRBD2. The CDR3 loop spans 16 amino acids. In germline, CDR1 is SGHKS, CDR2 YYEKEE (reference sequence). The V gene end was trimmed by 7 bases and the J gene end by 0 bases; junction bases not matched to a gene: 11. The CDR3, as DNA: TGTGCCAGCGCGCCCCGACTAGCTCTTAGCACAGATACGCAGTATTTT. Translation gives CASAPRLALSTDTQYF.

The rearrangement links TRBV30 to TRBJ2-2; possibly TRBD2 for D (5 bases). V was cut by 0 bases and J by 4 bases, with 12 bases left in between. The CDR3 extends over 15 amino acids. The germline CDR1 and CDR2 sequences are GTSNPN and SVGIG (reference sequence). CDR3 nucleotides: TGTGCCTGGAGTGTATCAAGCGGTGGCACCGGGGAGCTGTTTTTT. Protein sequence: CAWSVSSGGTGELFF. Together with reference TRBV30 and TRBJ2-2, the CDR3 gives the full variable domain: SQTIHQWPATLVQPVGSPLSLECTVEGTSNPNLYWYRQAAGRGLQLLFYSVGIGQISSEVPQNLSASRPQDRQFILSSKKLLLSDSGFYLCAWSVSSGGTGELFFGEGSRLTVL.

V and J are TRBV6-5 and TRBJ1-1, with TRBD1 matching over 9 bases. Germline CDR1 and CDR2: MNHEY and SVGAGI. The CDR3 totals 14 residues. The junction had 0 bases not matched to a gene; V was cut back by 4 bases and J by 0 bases. CDR3 in amino acids: CASSWTGVNTEAFF. Here the CDR3 DNA reads TGTGCCAGCAGTTGGACAGGGGTGAACACTGAAGCTTTCTTT.

The V call is TRBV24-1, the J call TRBJ2-2; D gene ambiguous. With 9 bases removed from V and 4 bases from J, the gap between germline ends came to 11 bases. The CDR3 spans 13 residues. Germline V CDR1 and CDR2: KGHDR, SFDVKD. In nucleotides, the CDR3 is TGTGCCACCCAACCGCCCGGCACCGGGGAGCTGTTTTTT. Protein: CATQPPGTGELFF.

The rearrangement joins TRBV2 to TRBJ1-2; D is possibly TRBD1 (6 bases). Per the germline V gene, CDR1 is SNHLY and CDR2 is FYNNEI. Trimming pared 6 bases from V and 5 bases from J, leaving 25 bases between. CDR3 length: 17 amino acids. Written as DNA, the CDR3 is TGTGCCAGCAGAGACGACTTTAGGCAGGGGATTCGATATGGCTACACCTTC. Its translation: CASRDDFRQGIRYGYTF.

The chain is built from TRBV12-3 or TRBV12-4 and TRBJ2-5, with a weak D call TRBD2 (5 bases). CDR3 size: 13 residues. V lost 5 bases and J 5 bases, leaving 12 bases between the germline ends. CDR3: CASSPLAGETQYF. The CDR3 DNA sequence: TGTGCCAGCAGTCCTCTAGCCGGGGAGACCCAGTACTTC.

V usage is TRBV6-6 and J usage is TRBJ2-7; the D gene is possibly TRBD2 (7 bases). The V end lost 5 bases, the J end lost 2 bases, and 22 bases lay between the germline ends. The CDR3 spans 17 residues. The germline gives CDR1 MNHNY, CDR2 SVGAGI (reference sequence). CDR3 amino acids: CASSPLRGGATPYEQYF. In DNA form, the CDR3 reads TGTGCCAGCAGTCCCCTTAGGGGGGGAGCTACGCCCTACGAGCAGTACTTC.

The chain has TRBV9 and TRBJ2-2; D is perhaps TRBD2 (6 bases). The V end lost 4 bases, the J end lost 5 bases, and 15 bases lay between the germline ends. Germline V gene data show CDR1 as SGDLS and CDR2 as YYNGEE. The CDR3 extends over 15 amino acids. This CDR3 reads CASSSPGTPTGELFF. Written as DNA, the CDR3 is TGTGCCAGCAGCTCTCCCGGGACTCCAACCGGGGAGCTGTTTTTT.

V is TRBV19 and J is TRBJ2-3, with TRBD2 matching 7 bases. V shed 3 bases and J 2 bases; nucleotides not matched to a gene: 14. This CDR3 spans 18 amino acids. Germline V gene lookup returns CDR1 LNHDA and CDR2 SQIVND (reference sequence). The DNA for the CDR3 is TGTGCCAGTAGTATCGATTTGGGGGAGGGCTATGACACAGATACGCAGTATTTT. This codes for CASSIDLGEGYDTDTQYF.

The chain recombines TRBV11-2 with TRBJ1-2; TRBD1 matches 10 bases. The germline gives CDR1 SGHAT, CDR2 FQNNGV. Trimming cost V 5 bases and J 1 base; bases outside gene matches: 10. The CDR3 sequence is 17 residues long. As DNA, the CDR3 is TGTGCCAGCAGCCCTAGTGGGGACAGGGGTGGTAACTATGGCTACACCTTC. Amino acid sequence: CASSPSGDRGGNYGYTF.

J is TRBJ1-4 and V is TRBV29-1; D is ambiguous. V lost 7 bases and J 0 bases, leaving 6 bases between the germline ends. Germline V gives CDR1 SQVTM, CDR2 ANQGSEA. The CDR3 totals 12 residues. CDR3 coding DNA: TGCAGCGGAGCGCCAACTAATGAAAAACTGTTTTTT. It codes for CSGAPTNEKLFF.

The chain's CDR3 is CASRPLAGGTYNEQFF. The CDR3 DNA reads as TGTGCCAGCAGGCCTCTAGCGGGGGGTACCTACAATGAGCAGTTCTTC. The chain combines TRBV5-4 with TRBJ2-1, with TRBD2 identical over 11 bases. Trimming took 5 bases from V and 2 from J; bases not matched to a gene: 6. The germline gives CDR1 SGHNT, CDR2 YYREEE (reference sequence). The CDR3 contains 16 residues.

The chain has TRBV30 and TRBJ2-7; maybe TRBD2 (5 bases). CDR3 length: 12 residues. Germline CDR1 GTSNPN, CDR2 SVGIG (reference sequence). Trimming took 4 bases from V and 0 from J, leaving 7 bases between them. CDR3 residues: CAWTGDSYEQYF. The CDR3 bases are TGTGCCTGGACCGGGGACTCCTACGAGCAGTACTTC. Drawing the rest from reference TRBV30 and TRBJ2-7, the complete variable domain is SQTIHQWPATLVQPVGSPLSLECTVEGTSNPNLYWYRQAAGRGLQLLFYSVGIGQISSEVPQNLSASRPQDRQFILSSKKLLLSDSGFYLCAWTGDSYEQYFGPGTRLTVT.

The chain combines TRBV2 with TRBJ2-1, with a possible D match to TRBD1 (6 bases). The CDR3 is 19 residues long. Germline values: CDR1 SNHLY, CDR2 FYNNEI. V lost 7 bases, J lost 0 bases, and 25 bases lay in between. In DNA form, the CDR3 reads TGTGCCAGCAAGGGCCGCAGGGGCTCCTCCCCGAGCTCCTACAATGAGCAGTTCTTC. It codes for CASKGRRGSSPSSYNEQFF.

The chain employs TRBV2 and TRBJ1-5; D is undetermined. This CDR3 region has 13 residues. With 3 bases removed from V and 7 bases from J, the gap between germline ends came to 10 bases. Germline V gives CDR1 SNHLY, CDR2 FYNNEI. CDR3 sequence (DNA): TGTGCCAGCAGTGATATAGAACGGCAGCCCCAGCATTTT. Translation gives CASSDIERQPQHF.

This chain connects TRBV6-5 to TRBJ2-1, with 14 nucleotides matching TRBD2. Germline CDR1 is MNHEY and CDR2 is SVGAGI. Unmatched junction bases numbered 6, after V lost 5 bases and J lost 9 bases. The CDR3 is 15 amino acids. CDR3 nucleotides: TGTGCCAGCAGTAAGACTAGCGGGGGGGCTGGTGAGCAGTTCTTC. Protein product: CASSKTSGGAGEQFF.

The CDR3 DNA sequence: TGCGCCAGCAGTCCCGGGTACCAAGAGACCCAGTACTTC. Amino acids: CASSPGYQETQYF. This chain uses TRBV5-1 with TRBJ2-5; D uncertain. CDR3 size: 13 residues. V shed 5 bases and J shed 0 bases, with 8 bases lying between them. Germline V gene lookup returns CDR1 SGHRS and CDR2 YFSETQ.

This clone was recorded a few times. V is TRBV18 and J is TRBJ2-1, with 11 bases lining up with TRBD2. Per germline, CDR1 KGHSH and CDR2 LQKENI. V shed 5 bases and J 6 bases; nucleotides not matched to a gene: 3. CDR3 length: 14 amino acids. The CDR3 protein is CASSTSGSINEQFF. The CDR3 bases are TGTGCCAGCTCAACTAGCGGGAGTATCAATGAGCAGTTCTTC. The whole variable domain, filled in from reference TRBV18 and TRBJ2-1, reads NAGVMQNPRHLVRRRGQEARLRCSPMKGHSHVYWYRQLPEEGLKFMVYLQKENIIDESGMPKERFSAEFPKEGPSILRIQQVVRGDSAAYFCASSTSGSINEQFFGPGTRLTVL.

V is TRBV7-2 and J is TRBJ2-5, with 9 bases lining up with TRBD2. This CDR3 has 16 amino acids. Germline V gene sequence: CDR1 SGHTA, CDR2 FQGNSA. V gave up 3 bases and J gave up 2 bases; unmatched junction bases: 7. The CDR3 loop reads CASSLGPAGGQETQYF. DNA for the CDR3: TGTGCCAGCAGCTTGGGTCCAGCGGGGGGTCAAGAGACCCAGTACTTC. The variable domain in full, completed from reference TRBV7-2 and TRBJ2-5, reads GAGVSQSPSNKVTEKGKDVELRCDPISGHTALYWYRQSLGQGLEFLIYFQGNSAPDKSGLPSDRFSAERTGGSVSTLTIQRTQQEDSAVYLCASSLGPAGGQETQYFGPGTRLLVL.

The J gene is TRBJ2-7, the V gene TRBV12-3 or TRBV12-4; 8 nucleotides match TRBD1. There are 13 residues in the CDR3. V lost 6 bases to trimming and J lost 5 bases; unmatched junction nucleotides: 6. Here the CDR3 reads CASSRDRSNEQYF. The CDR3, as DNA: TGTGCCAGCAGCCGGGACAGGAGTAACGAGCAGTACTTC.

This chain connects TRBV5-1 to TRBJ2-7; 9 bases are a match to TRBD1. CDR1 SGHRS and CDR2 YFSETQ come from the germline V gene. V gave up 1 base and J gave up 5 bases; unmatched junction bases: 10. The CDR3 is made up of 16 amino acids. The CDR3 DNA sequence: TGCGCCAGCAGCTTGTCCCCGGGACAGGGTTTCAACGAGCAGTACTTC. It yields the protein CASSLSPGQGFNEQYF.

This chain uses TRBV6-1 with TRBJ1-6; D is uncertain. The V gene lost 1 base and the J gene lost 3 bases, with 10 bases spanning the gap. CDR3 length: 16 amino acids. Germline V gives CDR1 MNHNS, CDR2 SASEGT. Here the CDR3 reads CASSEGKRGYNSPLHF. CDR3 nucleotide sequence: TGTGCCAGCAGTGAAGGCAAGCGCGGCTATAATTCACCCCTCCACTTT.

This chain uses TRBV7-2 with TRBJ2-7; TRBD2 matches at 7 bases. V trimming: 8 bases; J trimming: 2 bases; junction bases outside the gene matches: 12. Germline loops: CDR1 SGHTA, CDR2 FQGNSA. CDR3 length: 15 amino acids. The CDR3 nucleotides read TGTGCCAGCGGCCTTTGGGGGGGAGGTCCCTACGAGCAGTACTTC. Translated: CASGLWGGGPYEQYF.

This clone came up once. The V call is TRBV3-1 (or the pseudogene TRBV3-2), the J call TRBJ1-4; 9 bases fit TRBD1. The CDR3 sequence is 16 residues long. Unmatched junction bases numbered 10, after V lost 3 bases and J lost 8 bases. The germline CDR1 and CDR2 sequences are LGHDT and YNNKEL (reference sequence). The CDR3 bases are TGTGCCAGCAGCCAGGGAATACCGGGACAGGGCGAAAAACTGTTTTTT. It encodes CASSQGIPGQGEKLFF.

The chain couples TRBV11-1 to TRBJ1-5; 9 bases align to TRBD1. Trimming removed 5 bases from V and 7 bases from J; junction bases left unmatched: 9. The CDR3 sequence is 15 residues long. Germline loops: CDR1 SGHAT, CDR2 FQDESV (reference sequence). The CDR3 reads CASSPGTGSDQPQHF. As DNA, the CDR3 is TGTGCCAGCAGCCCAGGGACAGGGAGCGACCAGCCCCAGCATTTT.

This rearrangement joins TRBV7-9 to TRBJ1-2, with 10 nucleotides matching TRBD1. Per germline, CDR1 SEHNR and CDR2 FQNEAQ (reference sequence). This CDR3 contains 13 residues. Trimming removed 5 bases from V and 10 bases from J; junction bases left unmatched: 7. CDR3 region: CASSTRQGATYTF. CDR3 coding DNA: TGTGCCAGCAGCACCCGACAGGGGGCGACCTACACCTTC. The full variable domain, its missing parts supplied by reference TRBV7-9 and TRBJ1-2, is DTGVSQNPRHKITKRGQNVTFRCDPISEHNRLYWYRQTLGQGPEFLTYFQNEAQLEKSRLLSDRFSAERPKGSFSTLEIQRTEQGDSAMYLCASSTRQGATYTFGSGTRLTVV.

The rearrangement uses TRBV7-6 and TRBJ1-2; tentatively, D is TRBD1 (6 bases). The V gene's germline CDR1 is SGHVS and CDR2 FNYEAQ. V dropped 3 bases and J dropped 13 bases, with 12 bases sitting between them. The CDR3 loop spans 11 amino acids. The DNA of the CDR3 is TGTGCCAGCAGCTTTGACAGGATATCCACCTTC. Its protein product is CASSFDRISTF.